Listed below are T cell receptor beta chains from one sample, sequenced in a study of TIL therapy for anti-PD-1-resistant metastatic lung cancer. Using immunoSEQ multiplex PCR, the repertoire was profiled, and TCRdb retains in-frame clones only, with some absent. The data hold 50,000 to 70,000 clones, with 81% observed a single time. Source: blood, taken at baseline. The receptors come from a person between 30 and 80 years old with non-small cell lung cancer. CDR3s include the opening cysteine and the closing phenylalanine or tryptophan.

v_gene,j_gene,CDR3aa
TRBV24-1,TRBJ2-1,CATSDHAGPNNEQFF
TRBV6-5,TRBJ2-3,CASSRTSVQTDTQYF
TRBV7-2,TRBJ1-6,CASSLGFGNSPLHF
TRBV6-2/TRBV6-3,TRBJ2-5,CASSYLLAEETQYF
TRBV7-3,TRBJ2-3,CASSSNTDTQYF
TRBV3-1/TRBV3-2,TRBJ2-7,CASSSRTSGSEQYF
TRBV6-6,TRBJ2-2,CASSYSAGAGGELFF
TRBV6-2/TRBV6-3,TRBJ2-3,CASSPRLGGDTQYF
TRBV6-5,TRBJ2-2,CASSLWNTGELFF
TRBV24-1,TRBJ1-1,CATSAGGKNTEAFF
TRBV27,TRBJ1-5,CASSLSRHQPQHF
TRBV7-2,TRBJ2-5,CASSLYVGFGETQYF
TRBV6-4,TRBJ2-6,CASSDSGSGSSGANVLTF
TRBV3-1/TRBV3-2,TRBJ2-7,CASSLLGGRAGEQYF
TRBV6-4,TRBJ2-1,CASSDVGDPFNEQFF
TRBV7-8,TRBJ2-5,CASSLGLGQETQYF
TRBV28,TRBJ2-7,CASPPSGQGTIEQYF
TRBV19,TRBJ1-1,CASSQWAKGPQNTEAFF
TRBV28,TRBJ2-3,CASSSPVVSGDTQYF
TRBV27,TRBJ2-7,CASSPGYTYEQYF
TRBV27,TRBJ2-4,CASSWGQGPYIQYF
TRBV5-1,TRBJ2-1,CASSTPGLAGDEQFF
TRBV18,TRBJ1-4,CASSPRQANEKLFF
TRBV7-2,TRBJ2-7,CASSLPGAYEQYF
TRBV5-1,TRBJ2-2,CATSHTGAATGELFF
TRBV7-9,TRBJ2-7,CASSPGEGPERYEQYF
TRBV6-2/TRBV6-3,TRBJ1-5,CASTPTGKVNQPQHF
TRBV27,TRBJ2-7,CASSSWGRSLEQYF
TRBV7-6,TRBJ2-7,CASSSTGAYEQYF
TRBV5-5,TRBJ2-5,CASSLEPGIVWETQYF
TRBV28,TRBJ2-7,CASTSGGASYEQYF
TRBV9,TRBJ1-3,CASSVGGEARNTIYF
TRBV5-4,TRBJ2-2,CASSTHSGGNTGELFF
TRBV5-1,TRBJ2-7,CASSSGGYEQYF
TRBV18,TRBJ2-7,CASSPDRSSYEQYF
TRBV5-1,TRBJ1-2,CASSLGSEDGYTF
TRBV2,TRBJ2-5,CASSEGNHGETQYF
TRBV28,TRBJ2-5,CASSLYGGGQETQYF
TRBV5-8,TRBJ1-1,CASENRLAFF
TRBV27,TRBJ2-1,CASSPLAGGPNEQFF
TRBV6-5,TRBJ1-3,CASILQGNGNTIYF
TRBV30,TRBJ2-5,CAWSPTGEETQYF
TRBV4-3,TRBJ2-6,CASSQIGGGSGANVLTF
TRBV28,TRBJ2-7,CASSSEGQGFSDEQYF